Below are 27 T cell receptor beta chains sequenced from a single sample in a study of blood T cell repertoires in COVID-19. The repertoire was sequenced with immunoSEQ multiplex PCR; TCRdb's copy has only in-frame clones and lacks some. The sample records roughly 230,000 clones, over 80% being singletons. The sample was peripheral blood. The receptors come from a man in his forties with acute or convalescent COVID-19.

The gene calls are TRBV5-4 and TRBJ2-3, with 13 bases fitting TRBD2. Germline values: CDR1 SGHNT, CDR2 YYREEE (reference sequence). The CDR3 covers 17 residues. V was clipped by 3 bases and J by 5 bases; unmatched bases: 9. The CDR3 DNA is TGTGCCAGCAGCTCGAGCACTAGCGGGAGGGCCGTAGATACGCAGTATTTT. Translated: CASSSSTSGRAVDTQYF.

J is TRBJ2-2 and V is TRBV7-8, with TRBD2 matching over 7 bases. This CDR3 contains 14 residues. The V segment lost 8 bases and the J segment 5 bases; nucleotides outside the gene matches: 8. Germline lookup yields CDR1 SGHVS and CDR2 FQNEAQ. CDR3 in amino acids: CASAGGDGTGELFF. The CDR3 nucleotides read TGTGCCAGCGCTGGGGGGGACGGGACCGGGGAGCTGTTTTTT.

This clone has ten or more counts. J is TRBJ2-3 and V is TRBV29-1; 10 bases map to TRBD2. V was pared by 2 bases and J by 3 bases, with 8 bases of the junction left unmatched. CDR1 is SQVTM and CDR2 is ANQGSEA in the germline V gene. The CDR3 runs 16 residues. DNA of the CDR3: TGCAGCGTTGAATTGGCTAGCGGGAGTGGGACAGATACGCAGTATTTT. This codes for CSVELASGSGTDTQYF.

This chain joins TRBV20-1 and TRBJ2-3; 8 bases are shared with TRBD1. The CDR3 runs 13 residues. V lost 3 bases to trimming and J lost 5 bases; unmatched junction nucleotides: 4. Germline V lookup: CDR1 DFQATT, CDR2 SNEGSKA (reference sequence). CDR3: CSASQGAGDTQYF. The CDR3 region has the DNA TGCAGTGCTAGTCAGGGGGCGGGAGATACGCAGTATTTT.

This rearrangement joins TRBV3-1 (or the pseudogene TRBV3-2) to TRBJ1-2, with 10 nucleotides matching TRBD1. There are 14 residues in the CDR3. J gave up 14 bases and V 5 bases, and 14 bases lay outside the gene matches. Looked up from germline, CDR1 is LGHDT and CDR2 is YNNKEL (reference sequence). CDR3 DNA: TGTGCCAGCAGCGCCCGGGACAGGGGAGGAGTGGCAACCTTC. This gives the protein CASSARDRGGVATF.

The V gene is TRBV9, the J gene TRBJ2-7, with 9 bases that match TRBD2. Germline CDR1 and CDR2: SGDLS and YYNGEE. With 3 bases clipped from V and 6 bases from J, the junction kept 4 bases outside the gene matches. The CDR3 contains 13 residues. DNA of the CDR3: TGTGCCAGCAGCGGGGGACTAGCCTCCGAGCAGTACTTC. This translates into CASSGGLASEQYF. Full variable domain (remainder filled in from reference TRBV9 and TRBJ2-7): DSGVTQTPKHLITATGQRVTLRCSPRSGDLSVYWYQQSLDQGLQFLIQYYNGEERAKGNILERFSAQQFPDLHSELNLSSLELGDSALYFCASSGGLASEQYFGPGTRLTVT.

This clone appeared once. J is TRBJ2-7 and V is TRBV6-5; 8 bases fit TRBD1. The germline V gene has CDR1 MNHEY and CDR2 SVGAGI. There are 15 residues in the CDR3. The J segment lost 4 bases and the V segment lost 6 bases, leaving 11 bases of the junction unmatched. CDR3 residues: CASSLRTGTIYEQYF. The CDR3 DNA follows: TGTGCCAGCAGCCTAAGGACAGGGACCATTTACGAGCAGTACTTC.

This clone was seen a handful of times. The chain recombines TRBV19 with TRBJ1-5; 7 bases match TRBD1. V lost 2 bases to trimming and J lost 0 bases; unmatched junction nucleotides: 13. Germline assignment: CDR1 LNHDA and CDR2 SQIVND (reference sequence). This CDR3 has 19 amino acids. The CDR3 DNA reads TGTGCCAGTAGTATAATGCGGGGAAGGAGGGGGCTTAGCAATCAGCCCCAGCATTTT. This sequence encodes CASSIMRGRRGLSNQPQHF.

The chain has TRBV6-2 or TRBV6-3 and TRBJ2-3; D perhaps matches TRBD1 (6 bases). The V gene's germline CDR1 is MNHEY and CDR2 SVGEGT. The CDR3 covers 16 residues. V dropped 5 bases and J dropped 0 bases, with 15 bases sitting between them. CDR3 in DNA: TGTGCCAGCAGTACCAACAGGGCTCGAAGCACAGATACGCAGTATTTT. Amino acid sequence: CASSTNRARSTDTQYF.

The chain is built from TRBV3-1 (or the pseudogene TRBV3-2) and TRBJ1-2; D gene uncertain. Germline V gene lookup returns CDR1 LGHDT and CDR2 YNNKEL (reference sequence). The CDR3 is 15 residues long. Trimming took off 4 bases at V and 5 bases at J, with 17 bases between the two ends. The CDR3 loop is CASSPGGWTTYGYTF. The CDR3, as DNA: TGTGCCAGCAGCCCGGGAGGGTGGACCACTTATGGCTACACCTTC.

This chain links TRBV18 with TRBJ1-2, with D uncertain. The CDR3 spans 13 residues. The V end was cut by 3 bases, the J end by 8 bases, with 13 bases between. Germline values: CDR1 KGHSH, CDR2 LQKENI. The CDR3 spells CASSPGVARGYTF. The CDR3 DNA is TGTGCCAGCTCACCGGGAGTGGCCCGGGGCTACACCTTC.

Notes on this clone: Different DNA sequences within this sample yield the same CDR3. This chain links TRBV6-2 or TRBV6-3 with TRBJ2-7; no reliable D call. The CDR3 totals 12 residues. Per germline, CDR1 MNHEY and CDR2 SVGEGT. Trimming removed 5 bases from V and 4 bases from J, with 9 bases in between. The CDR3 coding sequence is TGTGCCAGCAGTCCGAGAAGTTACGAGCAGTACTTC. It is translated as CASSPRSYEQYF.

The chain links TRBV5-1 to TRBJ2-2; 8 bases are shared with TRBD2. Germline CDR1 and CDR2: SGHRS and YFSETQ. This CDR3 contains 15 residues. The junction had 4 bases not matched to a gene; V was cut back by 4 bases and J by 2 bases. CDR3 in amino acids: CASSHGTRNTGELFF. Written as DNA, the CDR3 is TGCGCCAGCAGCCACGGGACTAGAAACACCGGGGAGCTGTTTTTT.

The V call is TRBV18, the J call TRBJ2-1; TRBD1 agrees at 7 bases. CDR1 and CDR2 from the germline V gene are KGHSH and LQKENI. The CDR3 spans 15 residues. J lost 7 bases, V lost 3 bases, and 9 bases had no gene match. CDR3 nucleotides: TGTGCCAGCTCACCCAACAGGGGAATCGCGAATGAGCAGTTCTTC. It codes for CASSPNRGIANEQFF.

The V call is TRBV2, the J call TRBJ2-2; maybe TRBD2 (6 bases). The CDR3 loop spans 14 amino acids. The V end was cut by 5 bases, the J end by 1 base, with 8 bases between. Germline lookup yields CDR1 SNHLY and CDR2 FYNNEI. This chain's CDR3 is CASSRERNTGELFF. The DNA for the CDR3 is TGTGCCAGCAGTCGGGAGCGGAACACCGGGGAGCTGTTTTTT.

The rearrangement joins TRBV3-1 (or the pseudogene TRBV3-2) to TRBJ2-7; 14 bases align to TRBD2. CDR1 and CDR2 (germline): LGHDT, YNNKEL (reference sequence). V was clipped by 6 bases and J by 5 bases; unmatched bases: 0. The CDR3 runs to 13 residues. This CDR3 is CASRGLAGDEQYF. The CDR3 DNA reads as TGTGCCAGCAGGGGACTAGCGGGAGACGAGCAGTACTTC.

This clone was seen only a few times. The same CDR3 is also encoded by other DNA sequences in this sample. The V and J genes are TRBV19 and TRBJ1-6, with TRBD1 matching 8 bases. The CDR3 spans 15 residues. Losses at the gene ends were 3 bases for V and 5 bases for J; bases not matched to a gene: 3. Germline V CDR1 and CDR2: LNHDA, SQIVND (reference sequence). The CDR3 sequence: CASSIGTGNNSPLHF. Written as DNA, the CDR3 is TGTGCCAGTAGTATCGGGACAGGAAATAATTCACCCCTCCACTTT.

With regard to this clone: In the same sample, other DNA sequences code for this CDR3. This chain connects TRBV5-1 to TRBJ2-3; 7 nucleotides match TRBD2. After removal of 0 bases from V and 5 bases from J, the junction contained 3 bases not matched to a gene. The CDR3 has 14 amino acids. Germline CDR1 reads SGHRS; CDR2 reads YFSETQ. CDR3 coding DNA: TGCGCCAGCAGCTTGGGACTAGCTCTAGATACGCAGTATTTT. Translated: CASSLGLALDTQYF. The complete variable domain, with remaining parts taken from reference TRBV5-1 and TRBJ2-3, reads KAGVTQTPRYLIKTRGQQVTLSCSPISGHRSVSWYQQTPGQGLQFLFEYFSETQRNKGNFPGRFSGRQFSNSRSEMNVSTLELGDSALYLCASSLGLALDTQYFGPGTRLTVL.

This chain joins TRBV15 and TRBJ2-7; unclear D gene. This CDR3 has 15 amino acids. Trimming took off 0 bases at V and 2 bases at J, with 11 bases between the two ends. Per the germline V gene, CDR1 is LNHNV and CDR2 is YYDKDF (reference sequence). CDR3 amino acids: CATSRDPAGTYEQYF. Written as DNA, the CDR3 is TGTGCCACCAGCAGAGATCCGGCAGGCACCTACGAGCAGTACTTC.

This chain uses TRBV7-2 with TRBJ1-2; 9 bases agree with TRBD1. CDR1 and CDR2 from the germline V gene are SGHTA and FQGNSA. The CDR3 runs 15 residues. With V trimmed by 1 base and J by 7 bases, 7 bases remained unmatched. The DNA of the CDR3 is TGTGCCAGCAGCTTAGTAGGGGACAGGGTGGGTGGCTACACCTTC. The encoded protein is CASSLVGDRVGGYTF.

The V and J genes are TRBV27 and TRBJ1-4, with TRBD1 as a possible D gene (6 bases). The CDR3 runs 14 residues. The V end was cut by 3 bases, the J end by 1 base, with 6 bases between. Germline V gene sequence: CDR1 MNHEY, CDR2 SMNVEV (reference sequence). The CDR3: CASSLDRTNEKLFF. The CDR3 DNA reads as TGTGCCAGCAGTTTGGACAGAACTAATGAAAAACTGTTTTTT.

V usage is TRBV2 and J usage is TRBJ1-2, with TRBD1 matching over 7 bases. With 9 bases clipped from V and 5 bases from J, the junction kept 6 bases outside the gene matches. Germline CDR1 reads SNHLY; CDR2 reads FYNNEI. This CDR3 has 12 residues. The chain's CDR3 is CASTGVQYGYTF. The CDR3 DNA reads as TGTGCCAGTACAGGGGTACAATATGGCTACACCTTC.

The chain combines TRBV15 with TRBJ2-7; 9 bases match TRBD1. CDR3 length: 16 residues. Germline-derived CDR1 and CDR2 are LNHNV and YYDKDF (reference sequence). The ends lost 0 bases at V and 3 bases at J; junction bases unmatched: 6. CDR3 nucleotide sequence: TGTGCCACCAGCAGAGACCCGGACAGGGGCGACTACGAGCAGTACTTC. This encodes CATSRDPDRGDYEQYF.

This sequence joins TRBV7-8 and TRBJ2-3; 8 bases map to TRBD2. Trimming at V came to 1 base and at J to 1 base, leaving 4 bases not matched to a gene. CDR1 and CDR2 (germline): SGHVS, FQNEAQ. The CDR3 loop spans 16 amino acids. As DNA, the CDR3 is TGTGCCAGCAGCTTAGGGAGCGGGAGCGGCACAGATACGCAGTATTTT. Translated, it gives CASSLGSGSGTDTQYF.

The sample holds a few counts of this clone. The rearrangement joins TRBV5-1 to TRBJ1-2; the match to TRBD1 covers 7 bases. J was trimmed by 3 bases and V by 4 bases; bases with no gene match: 9. The germline gives CDR1 SGHRS, CDR2 YFSETQ. This CDR3 has 15 residues. In nucleotides, the CDR3 is TGCGCCAGCAGCCGACCTGTTACAGGGGACTATGGCTACACCTTC. Protein product: CASSRPVTGDYGYTF.

This chain uses TRBV7-8 with TRBJ1-5; D is unresolved. V gave up 6 bases and J gave up 0 bases, with 12 bases separating them. CDR1 is SGHVS, CDR2 FQNEAQ, per germline. The CDR3 covers 15 residues. CDR3 loop: CASSLGRISNQPQHF. As DNA, the CDR3 is TGTGCCAGCAGTCTAGGTAGAATTAGCAATCAGCCCCAGCATTTT. The whole variable domain, remainder taken from reference TRBV7-8 and TRBJ1-5, is GAGVSQSPRYKVAKRGQDVALRCDPISGHVSLFWYQQALGQGPEFLTYFQNEAQLDKSGLPSDRFFAERPEGSVSTLKIQRTQQEDSAVYLCASSLGRISNQPQHFGDGTRLSIL.

J is TRBJ2-7 and V is TRBV5-5; 8 bases map to TRBD2. Germline values: CDR1 SGHKS, CDR2 YYEKEE (reference sequence). The J segment lost 4 bases and the V segment lost 7 bases, leaving 10 bases of the junction unmatched. This CDR3 is built from 14 residues. In nucleotides, the CDR3 is TGTGCCAGCCGCTCAGCGGGAGAGGTGTACGAGCAGTACTTC. Protein product: CASRSAGEVYEQYF.